This TCR beta chain stems from a study of blood T cell repertoires in COVID-19. The assay was immunoSEQ multiplex PCR, and TCRdb's table has in-frame clones only and misses some. The table has more than 85,000 clones, 84% seen once. The CDR3 extends over 16 amino acids. CDR1 and CDR2 from the germline V gene are MNHEY and SVGEGT. V was pared by 2 bases and J by 1 base, with 12 bases between. The gene calls are TRBV6-2 or TRBV6-3 and TRBJ2-4; D may be TRBD1 (5 bases). The clonotype comes from a woman aged 80 or over with active or convalescent COVID-19. Sequencing input: peripheral blood. CDR3 DNA: TGTGCCAGCAGTTACCCGCCAGGGTTGGCCAAAAACATTCAGTACTTC. It translates to CASSYPPGLAKNIQYF.